Each of the 30 T cell receptor beta chains below was sequenced from the same sample in a study of Graves' ophthalmopathy and Graves' hyperthyroidism. Amplification of the TCR beta CDR3 regions used RNA transcripts (as template). An opening RT-PCR round employed HTBI primers and preceded a second-round multiplex PCR. TCRdb re-derived calls from the multiplex PCR reads in MiXCR, one entry per CDR3 protein. Among around 400,000 distinct CDR3 sequences listed, about 21% were seen once. Specimen: peripheral blood. These receptors were collected from a woman aged 18-29 years with stable Graves' hyperthyroidism.

In this sample, this clonotype turned up many times. The chain has TRBV10-3 and TRBJ1-1; D is perhaps TRBD1 (6 bases). Trimming cost V 2 bases and J 4 bases, with 8 bases left between them. This CDR3 spans 13 amino acids. In germline, CDR1 is ENHRY, CDR2 SYGVKD. Here the CDR3 DNA reads TGTGCCATCAGTGAGACCAGGGGCACTGAAGCTTTCTTT. This sequence encodes CAISETRGTEAFF.

To note about this clonotype: Relative to the germline gene, one junction end is altered; a read error may explain this. J is TRBJ2-5 and V is TRBV2; no reliable D call. Germline values: CDR1 SNHLY, CDR2 FYNNEI. The length of the CDR3 is 12 residues. CDR3 sequence: CASRVEQETQYF. CDR3 coding DNA: TGTGCTAGCAGAGTAGAACAAGAGACCCAGTACTTC.

The chain has TRBV6-1 and TRBJ1-5; D is undetermined. From germline, CDR1 is MNHNS and CDR2 SASEGT. This CDR3 is 12 amino acids long. With 11 bases removed from V and 4 bases from J, the gap between germline ends came to 12 bases. CDR3 bases: TGTGCCTCCGATGTTGGAAATCAGCCCCAGCATTTT. It yields the protein CASDVGNQPQHF.

This clonotype appeared a few times. This chain uses TRBV5-1 with TRBJ2-3, with TRBD2 matching 7 bases. The CDR3 has 15 residues. V shed 4 bases, J shed 5 bases, and the junction held 10 bases outside the gene matches. Germline V CDR1 and CDR2: SGHRS, YFSETQ. The CDR3 DNA follows: TGCGCCAGCAGCATAGGACTAGTTGGCGGAGATACGCAGTATTTT. Encoded protein: CASSIGLVGGDTQYF. The full variable domain, rest sourced from reference TRBV5-1 and TRBJ2-3, is KAGVTQTPRYLIKTRGQQVTLSCSPISGHRSVSWYQQTPGQGLQFLFEYFSETQRNKGNFPGRFSGRQFSNSRSEMNVSTLELGDSALYLCASSIGLVGGDTQYFGPGTRLTVL.

A word on this clonotype: The junction does not match germline at one end; this may be a read error. The genes are TRBV6-1 and TRBJ1-5; D not certain. This CDR3 is built from 14 residues. CDR1 and CDR2 (germline): MNHNS, SASEGT. The CDR3 loop is CASRGEESNQPQHF. CDR3 nucleotides: TGTGCCAGCAGGGGAGAGGAGAGCAATCAGCCTCAGCATTTT.

This clonotype was observed many times. The chain combines TRBV12-3 or TRBV12-4 with TRBJ2-7; 7 positions match TRBD2. The CDR3 runs 16 residues. Losses at the gene ends were 2 bases for V and 3 bases for J; bases not matched to a gene: 10. The CDR3 sequence is CASSLWREYKGYEQYF. The CDR3, as DNA: TGTGCCAGCAGTTTATGGCGGGAGTACAAGGGCTACGAGCAGTACTTC.

This clonotype appeared many times. The chain uses TRBV27 and TRBJ2-7; D gene unclear. The germline CDR1 and CDR2 sequences are MNHEY and SMNVEV (reference sequence). V was cut by 5 bases and J by 2 bases, with 13 bases left in between. CDR3 length equals 14 residues. The CDR3 sequence is CASSPKASPYEQYF. DNA of the CDR3: TGTGCCAGCAGTCCAAAAGCCAGTCCCTACGAGCAGTACTTC.

This chain links TRBV4-2 with TRBJ2-6, with D perhaps TRBD1 or TRBD2 (7 bases each). The CDR3 sequence is 18 residues long. Germline CDR1 LGHNA, CDR2 YNFKEQ. With 4 bases removed from V and 4 bases from J, the gap between germline ends came to 20 bases. CDR3 sequence (DNA): TGTGCCAGCAGCCCGCGGGGCAGGGAGGGGGCCGGGGCCAACGTCCTGACTTTC. It encodes CASSPRGREGAGANVLTF.

This clonotype showed up many times. The J gene is TRBJ2-5, the V gene TRBV9; TRBD1 is a possible D gene (5 bases). The germline V gene encodes CDR1 SGDLS and CDR2 YYNGEE. The V gene lost 0 bases and the J gene lost 4 bases, with 13 bases spanning the gap. There are 15 residues in the CDR3. The CDR3, as DNA: TGTGCCAGCAGCGTAGGTCAGGGCCACAGAGAGACCCAGTACTTC. Protein: CASSVGQGHRETQYF. The whole variable domain, remainder taken from reference TRBV9 and TRBJ2-5, is DSGVTQTPKHLITATGQRVTLRCSPRSGDLSVYWYQQSLDQGLQFLIQYYNGEERAKGNILERFSAQQFPDLHSELNLSSLELGDSALYFCASSVGQGHRETQYFGPGTRLLVL.

J is TRBJ1-2 and V is TRBV28, with D unresolved. Trimming left V 2 bases short and J 4 bases short, with 11 bases between. This CDR3 contains 14 residues. Germline V lookup: CDR1 MDHEN, CDR2 SYDVKM. CDR3 sequence: CASSLPNWTYGYTF. CDR3 DNA sequence: TGTGCCAGCAGTTTACCAAATTGGACCTATGGCTACACCTTC.

In this sample, this clonotype turned up a few times. This rearrangement joins TRBV18 to TRBJ2-7, with D perhaps TRBD1 (5 bases). Germline assignment: CDR1 KGHSH and CDR2 LQKENI. Trimming removed 2 bases at V and 5 bases at J, with 13 bases between. The CDR3 has 14 amino acids. The CDR3 sequence: CASSPGPGRDEQYF. CDR3 in DNA: TGTGCCAGCTCACCAGGTCCAGGGCGCGACGAGCAGTACTTC.

In this sample, this clonotype turned up many times. The chain is built from TRBV30 and TRBJ2-7; TRBD1 matches at 10 bases. The germline V gene has CDR1 GTSNPN and CDR2 SVGIG (reference sequence). The ends lost 1 base at V and 2 bases at J; junction bases unmatched: 8. The CDR3 spans 16 residues. The CDR3 loop reads CAWSAKLGTGAYEQYF. The CDR3 DNA follows: TGTGCCTGGAGTGCTAAGCTCGGGACAGGGGCCTACGAGCAGTACTTC.

The chain combines TRBV2 with TRBJ2-7, with no clear D. The length of the CDR3 is 14 residues. CDR1 and CDR2 (germline): SNHLY, FYNNEI. Trimming stripped 8 bases from V and 4 bases from J, with 18 bases between. The DNA of the CDR3 is TGTGCCAGCGACCTTGACCGGAAACTTTACGAGCAGTACTTC. The encoded protein is CASDLDRKLYEQYF.

This clonotype has ten or more counts. The rearrangement uses TRBV11-2 and TRBJ2-6; D is undetermined. The CDR3 runs to 16 residues. The V end was cut by 3 bases, the J end by 2 bases, with 11 bases between. CDR1 and CDR2 (germline): SGHAT, FQNNGV. The CDR3 reads CASSFLGFAGANVLTF. CDR3 in DNA: TGTGCCAGCAGCTTCTTAGGGTTCGCTGGGGCCAACGTCCTGACTTTC.

This clonotype showed up many times. The V and J genes are TRBV7-2 and TRBJ2-7, with 9 positions matching TRBD2. With 3 bases clipped from V and 2 bases from J, the junction kept 2 bases outside the gene matches. The CDR3 runs 14 residues. Germline lookup yields CDR1 SGHTA and CDR2 FQGNSA. The CDR3 is CASSFLAGPYEQYF. The CDR3 DNA sequence: TGTGCCAGCAGCTTCCTAGCGGGGCCCTACGAGCAGTACTTC.

This clonotype was picked up many times. The chain is built from TRBV5-1 and TRBJ2-5; TRBD1 is a possible D gene (5 bases). The CDR3 length is 14 residues. Trimming pared 4 bases from V and 1 base from J, leaving 11 bases between. Germline CDR1 is SGHRS and CDR2 is YFSETQ. This CDR3 reads CASSPQAPQETQYF. CDR3 DNA sequence: TGCGCCAGCAGCCCACAGGCCCCCCAAGAGACCCAGTACTTC.

This clonotype appeared many times. V gene TRBV7-3 combines with J gene TRBJ2-7; D remains unclear. Deletions cut 2 bases from V and 1 base from J, with 9 bases between. Germline V lookup: CDR1 SGHTA, CDR2 FQGTGA. This CDR3 region has 14 residues. The CDR3 loop is CASSLGGKSYEQYF. The CDR3 nucleotides are TGTGCCAGCAGCTTAGGTGGAAAATCCTACGAGCAGTACTTC.

This clonotype was seen at least ten times. The CDR3 region is CASSLLQAGNYGYTF. CDR3 in DNA: TGTGCCAGCAGCTTATTACAGGCCGGGAACTATGGCTACACCTTC. V usage is TRBV7-6 and J usage is TRBJ1-2; possibly TRBD1 for D (5 bases). The CDR3 is 15 amino acids. The germline V gene has CDR1 SGHVS and CDR2 FNYEAQ. Trimming removed 2 bases from V and 2 bases from J, with 12 bases in between.

This clonotype appeared a few times. One junction end does not reproduce the germline sequence, and a read error may be involved. The chain recombines TRBV6-1 with TRBJ2-2; 10 positions agree with TRBD1. CDR1 is MNHNS, CDR2 SASEGT, per germline. There are 16 residues in the CDR3. CDR3 in DNA: TGTGCCAGCCGTGACAGGGGGCCTATAGTTACCGGGGAGCTGTTTTTT. Translated: CASRDRGPIVTGELFF.

This clonotype was seen many times. This chain uses TRBV6-4 with TRBJ1-5; no clear D gene. V gave up 2 bases and J gave up 7 bases, with 18 bases separating them. CDR3 size: 16 residues. The germline V gene encodes CDR1 MRHNA and CDR2 SNTAGT. CDR3 sequence (DNA): TGTGCCAGCAGTGACAGTAGACTTTACTTCGGACAGCCCCAGCATTTT. This sequence encodes CASSDSRLYFGQPQHF.

This clonotype was counted many times. The gene calls are TRBV4-3 and TRBJ2-7; 8 positions match TRBD1. The germline V gene has CDR1 LGHNA and CDR2 YSLEER. CDR3 length: 15 amino acids. J lost 4 bases, V lost 3 bases, and 8 bases had no gene match. The CDR3: CASSQHPGQDYEQYF. In DNA, the CDR3 is TGCGCCAGCAGCCAGCACCCGGGACAGGATTACGAGCAGTACTTC.

This clonotype was seen a single time. The J gene is TRBJ2-5, the V gene TRBV4-2; TRBD2 matches 12 bases. With 1 base clipped from V and 9 bases from J, the junction kept 9 bases outside the gene matches. The CDR3 is 16 residues long. The germline CDR1 and CDR2 sequences are LGHNA and YNFKEQ. CDR3 DNA sequence: TGTGCCAGCAGCCAAGTCCTAGCGGGAGGGCTACAGGCCCAGTACTTC. Its protein product is CASSQVLAGGLQAQYF.

This sequence joins TRBV11-3 and TRBJ2-7; perhaps D is TRBD1 or TRBD2 (6 bases each). Between the trimmed V and J ends, which lost 3 bases and 4 bases, there was a span of 16 bases. This CDR3 is built from 15 residues. Germline CDR1 is SGHNT and CDR2 is YENEEA. CDR3 residues: CASSFGVLGGYEQYF. The CDR3, as DNA: TGTGCCAGCAGCTTCGGGGTCCTAGGGGGGTACGAGCAGTACTTC.

This clonotype was counted many times. This chain joins TRBV3-1 and TRBJ1-6; the D is unclear. CDR1 and CDR2 (germline): LGHDT, YNNKEL (reference sequence). The CDR3 runs to 14 residues. Trimming left V 0 bases short and J 10 bases short, with 10 bases between. CDR3 sequence (DNA): TGTGCCAGCAGCCAAGATCTCGTAGGATCACCCCTCCACTTT. Translation gives CASSQDLVGSPLHF.

Regarding this clonotype: Because it lacks the conserved phenylalanine or tryptophan at the end, this CDR3 is likely a read error. The DNA is omitted, as the CDR3 cannot be located on it reliably, and the CDR3 follows TCRdb's listing. The chain couples TRBV6-1 to TRBJ2-2; TRBD2, the table's D call, lacks a check against the DNA. Germline CDR1 and CDR2: MNHNS and SASEGT. The CDR3 is made up of 13 amino acids, end residues included. CDR3 in amino acids: CASRGVNTGELLY.

This clonotype has ten or more counts. V gene TRBV20-1 combines with J gene TRBJ2-2; 10 nucleotides match TRBD2. Unmatched junction bases numbered 13, after V lost 6 bases and J lost 6 bases. Per the germline V gene, CDR1 is DFQATT and CDR2 is SNEGSKA (reference sequence). CDR3 length: 16 amino acids. In nucleotides, the CDR3 is TGCAGTGCCTTCTATATTAGCGGGAGGCATCCCGGGGAGCTGTTTTTT. Residues: CSAFYISGRHPGELFF.

This clonotype occurred many times. The chain is built from TRBV5-5 and TRBJ1-2; the D gene is possibly TRBD1 (6 bases). V was trimmed by 1 base and J by 4 bases, leaving 11 bases between them. Germline assignment: CDR1 SGHKS and CDR2 YYEKEE (reference sequence). This CDR3 is 14 amino acids long. DNA of the CDR3: TGTGCCAGCAGCTTGACGGGGGGGGCCTATGGCTACACCTTC. This gives the protein CASSLTGGAYGYTF.

In this sample, this clonotype turned up many times. The chain recombines TRBV18 with TRBJ2-5; D is perhaps TRBD1 or TRBD2 (5 bases each). Trimming cost V 3 bases and J 5 bases, with 10 bases left between them. The V gene's germline CDR1 is KGHSH and CDR2 LQKENI. The CDR3 extends over 13 amino acids. Here the CDR3 reads CASSPRGSETQYF. CDR3 coding DNA: TGTGCCAGCTCACCTCGGGGCTCGGAGACCCAGTACTTC.

This chain links TRBV6-2 or TRBV6-3 with TRBJ1-2; D uncertain. Germline values: CDR1 MNHEY, CDR2 SVGEGT. V lost 7 bases and J 3 bases, leaving 12 bases between the germline ends. The CDR3 has 13 residues. As DNA, the CDR3 is TGTGCCAGCAAGACACGTCATTACTATGGCTACACCTTC. The encoded protein is CASKTRHYYGYTF.

This clonotype was seen many times. The V and J genes are TRBV11-2 and TRBJ1-2; D remains ambiguous. Germline V gene sequence: CDR1 SGHAT, CDR2 FQNNGV. This CDR3 has 13 residues. V lost 1 base and J 7 bases, leaving 10 bases between the germline ends. As DNA, the CDR3 is TGTGCCAGCAGCTTAGCTTCCGGGTTTGGCTACACCTTC. It encodes CASSLASGFGYTF.